This T cell receptor (beta chain) was recorded in a study of T cell repertoires in cytomegalovirus infection. On the study more broadly: CMV epitopes, recently identified HLA-C-restricted and well-studied HLA-B-restricted, were used. Public signatures in TCR beta pointed to CMV infection and matching HLA type.

TCRdb re-derived calls from the reads in MiXCR, one entry per CDR3 protein. The sample lists around 430,000 distinct CDR3 sequences, under 45% occurring once. Deletions cut 1 base from V and 4 bases from J, with 8 bases between. Per the germline V gene, CDR1 is MDHEN and CDR2 is SYDVKM. This CDR3 spans 15 amino acids. On this clonotype itself: The target antigen is unknown.

The clonotype originates from a human donor in good health (CMV status not recorded). Some clones in this sample may be carry-over from other donors' samples. The chain has TRBV28 and TRBJ2-6; no clear D. The sample here was cultured PBMCs, taken from culture after CMV antigen stimulation. CDR3 coding DNA: TGTGCCAGCAGTTTATTAGCTACGGGGGCCAACGTCCTGACTTTC. Encoded protein: CASSLLATGANVLTF.